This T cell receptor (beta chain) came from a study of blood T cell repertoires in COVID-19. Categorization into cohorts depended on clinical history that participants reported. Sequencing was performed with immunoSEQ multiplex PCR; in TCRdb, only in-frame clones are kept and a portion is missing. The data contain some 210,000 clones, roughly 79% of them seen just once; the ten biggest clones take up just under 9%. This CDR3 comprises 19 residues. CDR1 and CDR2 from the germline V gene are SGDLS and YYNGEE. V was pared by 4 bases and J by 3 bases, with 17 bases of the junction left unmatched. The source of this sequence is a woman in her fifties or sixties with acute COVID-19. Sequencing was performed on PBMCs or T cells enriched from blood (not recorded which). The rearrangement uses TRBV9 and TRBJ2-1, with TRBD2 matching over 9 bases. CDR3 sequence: CASSPRRASGGIDYNEQFF. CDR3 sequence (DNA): TGTGCCAGCAGCCCCCGTAGGGCAAGCGGGGGGATAGACTACAATGAGCAGTTCTTC. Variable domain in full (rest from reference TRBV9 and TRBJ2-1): DSGVTQTPKHLITATGQRVTLRCSPRSGDLSVYWYQQSLDQGLQFLIQYYNGEERAKGNILERFSAQQFPDLHSELNLSSLELGDSALYFCASSPRRASGGIDYNEQFFGPGTRLTVL.